This paragraph covers one T cell receptor beta chain sequence. Its antigen is unknown. Assay: immunoSEQ multiplex PCR; the TCRdb copy retains only in-frame clones and omits some. The sample carries over 150,000 clones, approximately 95% recorded once. Germline lookup yields CDR1 WNHNN and CDR2 SYGVQD (reference sequence). The CDR3 spans 13 residues. The V and J ends lost 3 bases and 5 bases respectively, with 8 bases between them. The record originates from a study of T cell responses to AZD1222 COVID-19 vaccine. The study's findings and limits: Among spike-specific TCRs, nearly half reportedly target unmutated variant regions. Females made up more of the donors, who were largely white British, and clonal diversity may have come out too low.

The clonotype originates from an adult who received the AZD1222 COVID-19 vaccine. The rearrangement uses TRBV10-1 and TRBJ1-5; D is unclear. Sequenced here: peripheral blood, sampled 28 days after the second AZD1222 dose. The CDR3 bases are TGCGCCAGCAGTGAAAACGGGGATCAGCCCCAGCATTTT. It yields the protein CASSENGDQPQHF.